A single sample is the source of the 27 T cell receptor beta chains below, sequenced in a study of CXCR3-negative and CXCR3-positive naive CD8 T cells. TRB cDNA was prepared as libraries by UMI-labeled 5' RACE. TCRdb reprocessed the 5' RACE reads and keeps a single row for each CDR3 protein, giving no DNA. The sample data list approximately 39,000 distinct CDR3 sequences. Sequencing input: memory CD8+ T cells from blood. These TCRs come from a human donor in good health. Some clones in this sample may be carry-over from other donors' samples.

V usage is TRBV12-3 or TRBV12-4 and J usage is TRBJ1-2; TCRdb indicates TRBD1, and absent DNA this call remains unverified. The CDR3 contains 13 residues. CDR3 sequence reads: CASSTGTGYGYTF.

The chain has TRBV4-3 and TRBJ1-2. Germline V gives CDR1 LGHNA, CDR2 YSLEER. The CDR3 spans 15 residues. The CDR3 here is CASSQVQKHGGGYTF.

The CDR3 here is CASRLGQGGYNEQFF. The genes are TRBV6-5 and TRBJ2-1; TCRdb calls TRBD1, which cannot be checked without DNA. This CDR3 is 15 amino acids long. CDR1 and CDR2 (germline): MNHEY, SVGAGI.

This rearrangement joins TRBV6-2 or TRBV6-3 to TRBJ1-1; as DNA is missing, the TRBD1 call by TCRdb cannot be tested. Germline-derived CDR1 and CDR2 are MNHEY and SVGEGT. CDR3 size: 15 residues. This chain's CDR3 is CASRRTEGLNTEAFF.

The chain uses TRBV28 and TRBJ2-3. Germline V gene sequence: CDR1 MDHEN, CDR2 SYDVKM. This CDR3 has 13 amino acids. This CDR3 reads CASSKKRTDTQYF.

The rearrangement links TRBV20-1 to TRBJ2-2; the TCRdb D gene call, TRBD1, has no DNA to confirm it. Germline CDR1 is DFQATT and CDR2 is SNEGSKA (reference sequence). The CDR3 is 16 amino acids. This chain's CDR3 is CSARATTGPNTGELFF.

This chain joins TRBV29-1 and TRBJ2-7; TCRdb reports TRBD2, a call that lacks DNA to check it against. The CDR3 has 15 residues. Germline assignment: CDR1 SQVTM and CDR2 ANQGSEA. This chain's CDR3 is CSVGKTSGGLYEQYF.

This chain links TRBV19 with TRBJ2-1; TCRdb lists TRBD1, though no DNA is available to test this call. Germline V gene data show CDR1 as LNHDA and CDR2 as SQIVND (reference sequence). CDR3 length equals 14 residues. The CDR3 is CASSMGPGNNEQFF. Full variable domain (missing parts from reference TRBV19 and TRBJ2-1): DGGITQSPKYLFRKEGQNVTLSCEQNLNHDAMYWYRQDPGQGLRLIYYSQIVNDFQKGDIAEGYSVSREKKESFPLTVTSAQKNPTAFYLCASSMGPGNNEQFFGPGTRLTVL.

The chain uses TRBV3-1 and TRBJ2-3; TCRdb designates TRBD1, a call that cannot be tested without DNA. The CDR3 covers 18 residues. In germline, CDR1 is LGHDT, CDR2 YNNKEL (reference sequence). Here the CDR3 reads CASSRDRAAGFGTDTQYF.

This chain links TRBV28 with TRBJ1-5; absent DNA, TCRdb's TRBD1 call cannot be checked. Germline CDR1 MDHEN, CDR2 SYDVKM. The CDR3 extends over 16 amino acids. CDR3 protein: CASSPVSGYSNQPQHF.

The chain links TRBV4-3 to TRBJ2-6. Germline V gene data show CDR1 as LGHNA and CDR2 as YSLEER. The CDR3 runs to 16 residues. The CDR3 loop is CASSRALGSGANVLTF.

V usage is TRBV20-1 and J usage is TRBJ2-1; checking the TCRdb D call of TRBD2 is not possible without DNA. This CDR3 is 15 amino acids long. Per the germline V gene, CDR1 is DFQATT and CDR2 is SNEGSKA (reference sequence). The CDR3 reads CSATLLAGDYNEQFF.

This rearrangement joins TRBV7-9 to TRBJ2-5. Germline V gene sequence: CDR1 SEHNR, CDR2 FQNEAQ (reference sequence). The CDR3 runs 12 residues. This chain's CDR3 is CASSYASETQYF.

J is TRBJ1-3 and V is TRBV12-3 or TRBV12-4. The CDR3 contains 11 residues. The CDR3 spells CASTPDDRQHF.

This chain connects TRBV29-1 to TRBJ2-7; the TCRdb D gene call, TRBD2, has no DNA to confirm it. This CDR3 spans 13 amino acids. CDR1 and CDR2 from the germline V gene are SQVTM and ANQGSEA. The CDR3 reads CSVSSGDSYEQYF.

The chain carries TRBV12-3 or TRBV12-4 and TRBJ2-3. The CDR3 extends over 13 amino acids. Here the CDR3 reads CASSLDWPDTQYF.

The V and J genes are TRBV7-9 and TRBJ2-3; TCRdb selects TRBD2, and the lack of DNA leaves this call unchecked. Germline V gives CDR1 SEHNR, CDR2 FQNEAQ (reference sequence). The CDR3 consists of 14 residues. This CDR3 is CASSSLAGPGREYF.

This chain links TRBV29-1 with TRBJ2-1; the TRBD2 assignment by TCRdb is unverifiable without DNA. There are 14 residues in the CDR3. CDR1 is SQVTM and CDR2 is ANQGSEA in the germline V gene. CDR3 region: CSVEHSGSYNEQFF.

The CDR3 sequence: CASSPSRAGYEQYF. The chain carries TRBV27 and TRBJ2-7; no DNA is available, so the TRBD2 call from TCRdb remains unchecked. Looked up from germline, CDR1 is MNHEY and CDR2 is SMNVEV (reference sequence). This CDR3 region has 14 residues.

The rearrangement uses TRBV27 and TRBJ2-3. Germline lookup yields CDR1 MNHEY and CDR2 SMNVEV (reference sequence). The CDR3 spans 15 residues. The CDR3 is CASSFLDQSTDTQYF.

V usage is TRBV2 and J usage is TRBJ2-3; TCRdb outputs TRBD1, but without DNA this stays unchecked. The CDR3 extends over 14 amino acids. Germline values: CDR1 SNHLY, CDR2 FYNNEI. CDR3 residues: CASTKGQTTDTQYF.

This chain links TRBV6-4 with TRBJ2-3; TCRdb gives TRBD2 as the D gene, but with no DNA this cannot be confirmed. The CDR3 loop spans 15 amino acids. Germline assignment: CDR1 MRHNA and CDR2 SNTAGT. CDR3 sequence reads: CASSKAGEFTDTQYF.

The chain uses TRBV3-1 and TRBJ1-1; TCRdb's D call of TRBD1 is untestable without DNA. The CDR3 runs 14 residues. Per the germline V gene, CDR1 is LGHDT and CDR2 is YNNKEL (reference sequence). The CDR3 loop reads CASSDATGATEAFF.

The CDR3 sequence is CSVVGQGAYEQYF. The chain is built from TRBV29-1 and TRBJ2-7; no DNA is available, so the TRBD1 call from TCRdb remains unchecked. The length of the CDR3 is 13 residues. Germline loops: CDR1 SQVTM, CDR2 ANQGSEA.

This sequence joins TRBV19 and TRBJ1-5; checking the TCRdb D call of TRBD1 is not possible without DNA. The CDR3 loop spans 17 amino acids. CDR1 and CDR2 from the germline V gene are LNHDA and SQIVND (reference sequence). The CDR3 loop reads CASRVREVVGSNQPQHF.

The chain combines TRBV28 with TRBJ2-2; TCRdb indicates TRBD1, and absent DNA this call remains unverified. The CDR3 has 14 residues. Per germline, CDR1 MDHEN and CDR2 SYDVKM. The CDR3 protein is CASSPQGNYGELFF.

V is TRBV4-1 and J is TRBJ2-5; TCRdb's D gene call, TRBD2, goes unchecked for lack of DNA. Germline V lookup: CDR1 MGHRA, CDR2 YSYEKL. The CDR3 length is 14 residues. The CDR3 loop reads CASSHPGGGETQYF.